This TCR beta chain was identified in a study of T cells in Graves' hyperthyroidism and ophthalmopathy. These patients, aged 18 to 65, had recently diagnosed hyperthyroidism lasting under 2 months. Amplification targeted TCR beta CDR3 regions from RNA transcripts. Using the HTBI primer set, a first-round RT-PCR was run on the TCR CDR3. TCRdb processed the multiplex PCR reads anew with MiXCR; each CDR3 protein has one entry. The data contain a few hundred thousand distinct CDR3 sequences, approximately 14% of them singletons. Germline CDR1 MNHEY, CDR2 SVGEGT. The CDR3 loop spans 14 amino acids. The germline V and J ends were trimmed by 7 bases and 6 bases, with 19 bases remaining between them. General observations from the study: In the analysis, a 13 V-J model separated ophthalmopathy from stable hyperthyroidism.

This clonotype was recorded many times. Antigen: not known. This chain uses TRBV6-2 or TRBV6-3 with TRBJ2-7; perhaps TRBD1 as D (5 bases). This receptor was obtained from a woman in her 30s with Graves' hyperthyroidism. The sample taken for sequencing was blood. The CDR3 loop is CASNPGLGVLEQYF. The CDR3 DNA reads as TGTGCCAGCAACCCGGGCCTAGGGGTGCTCGAGCAGTACTTC.